This T cell receptor (beta chain) is drawn from a study of cytomegalovirus exposure and HLA in healthy donors. General study findings and limits: The study put under 200 TCR beta chains on its list as cytomegalovirus-associated. Many donors shared some public TCRs, even though most TCR sequences were rare.

The germline V and J ends were trimmed by 1 base and 0 bases, with 14 bases remaining between them. Germline lookup yields CDR1 MGHDK and CDR2 SYGVNS. The CDR3 length is 17 residues. Repertoires were generated with immunoSEQ multiplex PCR, while TCRdb's copy carries only in-frame clones and drops some. In the table there are some 250,000 clones, 90% of which are singletons. Comments on this clone: Its antigen remains unidentified.

The V and J genes are TRBV25-1 and TRBJ2-3, with D tentatively TRBD1 (6 bases). Material: PBMCs. This receptor was obtained from a woman between 18 and 30 years old in good health and CMV-seronegative. The CDR3: CASSEFTGGRSTDTQYF. In DNA form, the CDR3 reads TGTGCCAGCAGTGAATTTACTGGGGGCCGTAGCACAGATACGCAGTATTTT.